Each of the 18 T cell receptor beta chains below was sequenced from the same sample in a study of blood T cell repertoires in COVID-19. TCRdb keeps only in-frame clones here, not all; method: immunoSEQ multiplex PCR. The table includes 150,000 to 200,000 clones, approximately 88% detected once. The sample taken for sequencing was PBMCs or T cells enriched from blood (not recorded which). These receptors all come from an older woman who had recovered from COVID-19.

The chain has TRBV6-4 and TRBJ2-3; 7 bases are a match to TRBD1. Germline-derived CDR1 and CDR2 are MRHNA and SNTAGT. The CDR3 sequence is 13 residues long. The ends lost 5 bases at V and 6 bases at J; junction bases unmatched: 5. CDR3 in amino acids: CASSSSQGDTQYF. In nucleotides, the CDR3 is TGTGCCAGCAGTTCATCACAGGGGGATACGCAGTATTTT.

This chain connects TRBV2 to TRBJ2-1, with no clear D. The CDR3 loop spans 16 amino acids. Germline CDR1 SNHLY, CDR2 FYNNEI. Trimming shortened V by 6 bases and J by 3 bases, and 18 bases separated the two germline ends. This chain's CDR3 is CASSASVVRNYNEQFF. CDR3 DNA sequence: TGTGCCAGCAGCGCGAGCGTTGTAAGAAACTACAATGAGCAGTTCTTC.

The rearrangement uses TRBV11-2 and TRBJ2-7; D is possibly TRBD2 (5 bases). From germline, CDR1 is SGHAT and CDR2 FQNNGV. The CDR3 extends over 14 amino acids. The ends were cut back, 0 bases at V and 2 bases at J, with 8 bases in the middle. The CDR3 nucleotides are TGTGCCAGCAGCTTAGATCCGGGGACCTACGAGCAGTACTTC. Translated, it gives CASSLDPGTYEQYF.

The rearrangement links TRBV7-6 to TRBJ2-7; D possibly corresponds to TRBD2 (6 bases). Per the germline V gene, CDR1 is SGHVS and CDR2 is FNYEAQ. The length of the CDR3 is 16 residues. Trimming stripped 0 bases from V and 3 bases from J, with 15 bases between. The CDR3 region has the DNA TGTGCCAGCAGCTTAGCTCCGGGAGAGAGTCACTACGAGCAGTACTTC. This codes for CASSLAPGESHYEQYF.

This sequence joins TRBV10-2 and TRBJ1-5; D perhaps matches TRBD1 (6 bases). Trimming removed 6 bases at V and 2 bases at J, with 11 bases between. The CDR3 totals 14 residues. Looked up from germline, CDR1 is WSHSY and CDR2 is SAAADI. CDR3 sequence reads: CASRLQGGNQPQHF. The CDR3 DNA reads TGCGCCAGCAGGCTACAGGGAGGCAATCAGCCCCAGCATTTT.

The V call is TRBV6-5, the J call TRBJ2-7; D uncertain. V was pared by 9 bases and J by 0 bases, with 12 bases between. Per the germline V gene, CDR1 is MNHEY and CDR2 is SVGAGI. The length of the CDR3 is 13 residues. In DNA form, the CDR3 reads TGTGCCAGTCTCTCGGTCAACTCCTACGAGCAGTACTTC. Translating it yields CASLSVNSYEQYF.

Of note for this clone: At one boundary the junction diverges from the germline segment, which might be a read error. The CDR3 loop is CASCDQAHRDNSPLHF. CDR3 DNA sequence: TGTGCCAGCTGTGACCAGGCTCATCGTGATAATTCACCCCTCCACTTT. This chain joins TRBV6-1 and TRBJ1-6; D unresolved. Looked up from germline, CDR1 is MNHNS and CDR2 is SASEGT. This CDR3 contains 16 residues.

The J gene is TRBJ1-2, the V gene TRBV2; the D gene is possibly TRBD1 (5 bases). V was shortened by 0 bases and J by 7 bases, with 9 bases between the two germline ends. The CDR3 is 13 amino acids. Germline CDR1 SNHLY, CDR2 FYNNEI. This CDR3 reads CASSEAREGGYTF. The DNA of the CDR3 is TGTGCCAGCAGTGAAGCCAGGGAAGGTGGCTACACCTTC. Filled out from reference TRBV2 and TRBJ1-2, the complete variable domain reads EPEVTQTPSHQVTQMGQEVILRCVPISNHLYFYWYRQILGQKVEFLVSFYNNEISEKSEIFDDQFSVERPDGSNFTLKIRSTKLEDSAMYFCASSEAREGGYTFGSGTRLTVV.

This chain links TRBV5-1 with TRBJ1-1; 7 bases are shared with TRBD1. In germline, CDR1 is SGHRS, CDR2 YFSETQ. The CDR3 has 15 amino acids. The V gene end was trimmed by 0 bases and the J gene end by 2 bases; junction bases not matched to a gene: 4. Here the CDR3 reads CASSLGDRPNTEAFF. The CDR3 nucleotides read TGCGCCAGCAGCTTGGGGGACAGACCCAACACTGAAGCTTTCTTT.

This clone showed up just once. The chain couples TRBV30 to TRBJ2-5; no clear D. The V end was cut by 0 bases, the J end by 1 base, with 9 bases between. Germline V CDR1 and CDR2: GTSNPN, SVGIG (reference sequence). The CDR3 spans 14 residues. CDR3 DNA sequence: TGTGCCTGGAGTGTATATCGACTCCAAGAGACCCAGTACTTC. Translation: CAWSVYRLQETQYF.

This chain joins TRBV27 and TRBJ1-1; D gene ambiguous. The CDR3 is made up of 15 amino acids. Deletions cut 0 bases from V and 11 bases from J, with 19 bases between. The germline V gene encodes CDR1 MNHEY and CDR2 SMNVEV (reference sequence). The CDR3 DNA follows: TGTGCCAGCAGTTTATCGGTAGGAAGGGAGGCGGGTGCTTTCTTT. Protein product: CASSLSVGREAGAFF.

V is TRBV5-5 and J is TRBJ1-2, with D tentatively TRBD1 (5 bases). The CDR3 contains 14 residues. Germline V gives CDR1 SGHKS, CDR2 YYEKEE (reference sequence). V lost 2 bases to trimming and J lost 7 bases, with 15 bases between them. CDR3 in amino acids: CASSFDAGLGGYTF. The CDR3 bases are TGTGCCAGCAGCTTCGACGCAGGGCTGGGTGGCTACACCTTC.

The CDR3 DNA is TGTGCCAGCAGCCGGGGGGGAAGAGGCGGGGAGCTGTTTTTT. Its protein product is CASSRGGRGGELFF. This chain connects TRBV6-5 to TRBJ2-2; 8 nucleotides line up with TRBD2. V lost 6 bases, J lost 7 bases, and 7 bases stayed unmatched. This CDR3 is 14 amino acids long. The V gene's germline CDR1 is MNHEY and CDR2 SVGAGI.

This chain joins TRBV5-5 and TRBJ1-6, with 9 bases lining up with TRBD1. Germline values: CDR1 SGHKS, CDR2 YYEKEE (reference sequence). Trimming cost V 3 bases and J 8 bases; bases outside gene matches: 6. This CDR3 spans 15 amino acids. The CDR3, as DNA: TGTGCCAGCAGCTCCACAGGGGGCAAACATTCACCCCTCCACTTT. It yields the protein CASSSTGGKHSPLHF.

The rearrangement uses TRBV24-1 and TRBJ1-1, with D maybe TRBD1 (6 bases). The length of the CDR3 is 15 residues. The germline CDR1 and CDR2 sequences are KGHDR and SFDVKD. V was clipped by 8 bases and J by 8 bases, with 23 bases between them. The chain's CDR3 is CATNPGGGAVVEAFF. In DNA form, the CDR3 reads TGTGCCACCAACCCGGGGGGGGGGGCCGTGGTGGAAGCTTTCTTT.

The rearrangement links TRBV2 to TRBJ1-1; D not certain. Germline V gene sequence: CDR1 SNHLY, CDR2 FYNNEI. V was trimmed by 6 bases and J by 2 bases, leaving 19 bases between them. The CDR3 has 16 amino acids. Written as DNA, the CDR3 is TGTGCCAGCAGATTGGATGGGCAGCTAACAAACACTGAAGCTTTCTTT. It translates to CASRLDGQLTNTEAFF.

The chain uses TRBV5-1 and TRBJ1-1, with D possibly being TRBD1 (5 bases). Germline V lookup: CDR1 SGHRS, CDR2 YFSETQ. V gave up 1 base and J gave up 6 bases, with 13 bases separating them. The CDR3 spans 14 residues. The CDR3 loop is CASSLRGGSAEAFF. DNA for the CDR3: TGCGCCAGCAGCTTGCGGGGGGGAAGCGCTGAAGCTTTCTTT.

The chain recombines TRBV3-1 (or the pseudogene TRBV3-2) with TRBJ2-2, with D possibly TRBD1 on 5 matching bases. Trimming left V 3 bases short and J 6 bases short, with 11 bases between. The germline gives CDR1 LGHDT, CDR2 YNNKEL (reference sequence). The CDR3 contains 14 residues. The CDR3 nucleotides are TGTGCCAGCAGCCAGGGTGGGGCCCCCGGGGAGCTGTTTTTT. It is translated as CASSQGGAPGELFF.